This T cell receptor beta chain is drawn from a study of cytomegalovirus exposure and HLA in healthy donors. This CDR3 is built from 12 residues. The germline gives CDR1 GTSNPN, CDR2 SVGIG (reference sequence). Trimming stripped 7 bases from V and 8 bases from J, with 14 bases between. Study-level findings and limits: In an earlier analysis, in some 600 donors, most V segments appeared productive either ~87% or ~30% of the time.

The PCR had 60 Vbeta and 13 Jbeta primers. The repertoire was sequenced with immunoSEQ multiplex PCR; TCRdb's copy has only in-frame clones and lacks some. The table has 110,000 to 150,000 clones, 68% seen once. Worth noting for this clone: Its specificity is not known.

There were likely unrecorded immune exposures, though donors were nominally healthy when sampled. What was sequenced was PBMCs. This receptor was identified in a man between 60 and 75 years old in good health and CMV-seronegative. The J gene is TRBJ1-4, the V gene TRBV30; maybe TRBD1 (5 bases). This CDR3 is CASQGRQEKLFF. The CDR3 DNA reads as TGTGCCTCGCAGGGAAGGCAAGAAAAACTGTTTTTT.